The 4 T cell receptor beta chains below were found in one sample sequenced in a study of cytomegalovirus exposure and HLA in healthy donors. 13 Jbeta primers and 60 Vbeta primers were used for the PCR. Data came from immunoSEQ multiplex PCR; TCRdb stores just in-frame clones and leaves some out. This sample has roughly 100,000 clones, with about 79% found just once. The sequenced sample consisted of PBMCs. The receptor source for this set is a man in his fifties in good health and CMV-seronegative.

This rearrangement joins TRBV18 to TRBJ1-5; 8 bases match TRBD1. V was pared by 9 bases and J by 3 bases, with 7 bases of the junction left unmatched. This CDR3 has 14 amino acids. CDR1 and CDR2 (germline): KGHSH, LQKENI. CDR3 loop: CASRQQGDNQPQHF. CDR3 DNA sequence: TGTGCCAGTAGGCAACAGGGGGACAATCAGCCCCAGCATTTT.

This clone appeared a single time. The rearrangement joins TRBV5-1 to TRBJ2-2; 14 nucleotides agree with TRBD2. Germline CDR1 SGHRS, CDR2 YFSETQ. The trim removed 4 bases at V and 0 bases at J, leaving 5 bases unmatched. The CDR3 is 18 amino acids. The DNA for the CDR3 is TGCGCCAGCAGCCCCCGGACTAGCGGGAGGTCGAACACCGGGGAGCTGTTTTTT. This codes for CASSPRTSGRSNTGELFF.

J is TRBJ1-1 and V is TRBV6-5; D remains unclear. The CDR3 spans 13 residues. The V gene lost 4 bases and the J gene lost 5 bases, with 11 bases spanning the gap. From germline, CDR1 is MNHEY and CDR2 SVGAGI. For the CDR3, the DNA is TGTGCCAGCAGTTCGGGGAGCGGGACTGAAGCTTTCTTT. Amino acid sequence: CASSSGSGTEAFF.

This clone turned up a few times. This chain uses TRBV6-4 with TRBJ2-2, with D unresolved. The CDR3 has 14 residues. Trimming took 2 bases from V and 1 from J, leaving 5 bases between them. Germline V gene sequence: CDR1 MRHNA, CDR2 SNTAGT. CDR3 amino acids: CASSDAGNTGELFF. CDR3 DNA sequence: TGTGCCAGCAGTGACGCAGGGAACACCGGGGAGCTGTTTTTT.